Following are 3 T cell receptor beta chains from one sample sequenced in a study of cytomegalovirus exposure and HLA in healthy donors (dated by TCRdb to 2015 to 2018). The method was the immunoSEQ multiplex PCR assay. For the multiplex PCR, a mixture combining 60 forward primers for TCR Vbeta segments and 13 reverse primers for TCR Jbeta segments was used. The immuneACCESS repertoire file appears here via TCRdb, limited to in-frame rearrangements. These files lack a portion of the clones; in checked studies, under half of the deficit traces to unresolved V genes, and the cause of the others is not known. The sample profile shows 100,000 to 150,000 clones; 84% of them were found once. 2.5% to 3% of the sample belongs to the ten largest clones. Sequenced input: PBMCs. These receptors all come from a woman aged 18-29 years in good health and CMV-seropositive.

This chain links TRBV5-1 with TRBJ1-6; TRBD1 might be the D (6 bases). This CDR3 has 14 residues. From germline, CDR1 is SGHRS and CDR2 YFSETQ. V gave up 1 base and J gave up 10 bases, with 12 bases separating them. CDR3 sequence: CASSLLDRGSPLHF. CDR3 nucleotide sequence: TGCGCCAGCAGCTTGTTGGACAGAGGATCACCCCTCCACTTT.

The rearrangement uses TRBV19 and TRBJ2-7; D remains unclear. This CDR3 region has 13 residues. The V end was cut by 5 bases, the J end by 2 bases, with 10 bases between. CDR1 LNHDA and CDR2 SQIVND come from the germline V gene (reference sequence). CDR3 protein: CASSASGTYEQYF. The CDR3 DNA follows: TGTGCCAGTAGTGCCTCAGGAACCTACGAGCAGTACTTC.

This sequence joins TRBV7-2 and TRBJ2-3; 11 bases align to TRBD2. The germline gives CDR1 SGHTA, CDR2 FQGNSA. This CDR3 contains 15 residues. The ends lost 5 bases at V and 3 bases at J; junction bases unmatched: 4. CDR3 nucleotide sequence: TGTGCCAGCAGCCCGACTAGCGGGATAACAGATACGCAGTATTTT. This codes for CASSPTSGITDTQYF.